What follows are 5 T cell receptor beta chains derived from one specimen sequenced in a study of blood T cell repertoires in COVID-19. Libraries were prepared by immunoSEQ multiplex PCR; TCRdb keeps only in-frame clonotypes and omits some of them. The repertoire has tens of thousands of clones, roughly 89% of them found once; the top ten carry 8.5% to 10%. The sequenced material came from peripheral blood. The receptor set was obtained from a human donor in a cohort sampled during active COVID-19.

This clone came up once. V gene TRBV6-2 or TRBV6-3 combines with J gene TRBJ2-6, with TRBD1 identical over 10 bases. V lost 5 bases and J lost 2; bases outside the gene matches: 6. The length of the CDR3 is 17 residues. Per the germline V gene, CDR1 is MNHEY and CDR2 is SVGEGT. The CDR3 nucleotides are TGTGCCAGCAGTAGGGACAGGGGCTTTCCTGGGGCCAACGTCCTGACTTTC. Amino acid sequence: CASSRDRGFPGANVLTF.

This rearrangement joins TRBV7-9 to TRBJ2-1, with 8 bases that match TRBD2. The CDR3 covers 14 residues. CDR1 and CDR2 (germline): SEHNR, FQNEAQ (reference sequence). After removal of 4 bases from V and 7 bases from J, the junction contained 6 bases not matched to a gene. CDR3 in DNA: TGTGCCAGCAGCTCCAGCGGGAGAAGTAATGAGCAGTTCTTC. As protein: CASSSSGRSNEQFF. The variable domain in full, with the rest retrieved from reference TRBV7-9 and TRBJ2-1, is DTGVSQNPRHKITKRGQNVTFRCDPISEHNRLYWYRQTLGQGPEFLTYFQNEAQLEKSRLLSDRFSAERPKGSFSTLEIQRTEQGDSAMYLCASSSSGRSNEQFFGPGTRLTVL.

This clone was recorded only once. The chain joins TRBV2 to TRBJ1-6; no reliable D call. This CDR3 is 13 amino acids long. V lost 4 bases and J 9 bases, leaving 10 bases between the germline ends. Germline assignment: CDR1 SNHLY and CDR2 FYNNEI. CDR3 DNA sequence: TGTGCCAGCAGTGCCTCCGGGAGTTCACCCCTCCACTTT. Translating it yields CASSASGSSPLHF.

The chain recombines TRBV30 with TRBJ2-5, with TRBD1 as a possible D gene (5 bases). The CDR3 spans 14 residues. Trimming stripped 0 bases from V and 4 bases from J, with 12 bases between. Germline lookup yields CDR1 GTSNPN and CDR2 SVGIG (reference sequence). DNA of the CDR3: TGTGCCTGGAGTGTAGGGCTAGGGGTAGAGACCCAGTACTTC. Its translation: CAWSVGLGVETQYF.

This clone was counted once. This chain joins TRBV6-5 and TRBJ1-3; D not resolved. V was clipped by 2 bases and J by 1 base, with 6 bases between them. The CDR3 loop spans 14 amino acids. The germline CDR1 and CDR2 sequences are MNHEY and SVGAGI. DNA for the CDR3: TGTGCCAGCAGTTACCGGGTGTCTGGAAACACCATATATTTT. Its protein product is CASSYRVSGNTIYF.